The clone carrying this T cell receptor beta chain was seen once. Approximately 82 million PBMCs were counted before genomic DNA extraction. These data originate in a study of shared clonotypes between healthy human individuals. V lost 4 bases, J lost 2 bases, and 18 bases lay in between. Germline V gene lookup returns CDR1 SGHRS and CDR2 YFSETQ. The CDR3 extends over 16 amino acids. Using immunoSEQ multiplex PCR, the repertoire was profiled, and TCRdb retains in-frame clones only, with some absent. The sample contains approximately 500,000 clones, 70% to 80% of which appear only once. The chain has TRBV5-1 and TRBJ2-5, with D possibly being TRBD1 (5 bases). This TCR derives from a woman between 40 and 55 years old in good health. Some clones in this sample may be carry-over from other donors' samples. The specimen sequenced was PBMCs. CDR3 nucleotides: TGCGCCAGCAGCCCCCCTCTCGACAGTGGACAAGAGACCCAGTACTTC. This sequence encodes CASSPPLDSGQETQYF.